These T cell receptor beta chains were read from a single sample in a study of T cell changes during pregnancy in multiple sclerosis. The table came from immunoSEQ multiplex PCR; TCRdb's copy has only in-frame clones and leaves some out. In the table there are 28,000 or so clones, 75% to 90% of which are singletons. Here the sequenced sample was CD4+ T cells from peripheral blood mononuclear cells, taken in the second trimester of pregnancy. These receptors were collected from a female donor with multiple sclerosis, enrolled in a pregnancy study. Both conserved end residues are part of each CDR3. A D gene is named only where the DNA matches it firmly. Not all rows give a size; the values are once, few, many and, for expanded clones, a class.

V gene	J gene	clone size	D gene	CDR3 protein	CDR3 DNA
TRBV28	TRBJ1-1	.	.	CASSFLVSGSGAFF	TGTGCCAGCAGTTTCCTCGTTAGTGGGTCAGGAGCTTTCTTT
TRBV7-3	TRBJ2-1	.	.	CASSLDPVAEQFF	TGTGCCAGCAGCTTAGACCCTGTAGCGGAGCAGTTCTTC
TRBV7-9	TRBJ1-1	.	TRBD1	CAGSTPGQETNTEAFF	TGTGCCGGTTCGACCCCCGGACAGGAGACGAACACTGAAGCTTTCTTT
TRBV30	TRBJ2-6	.	.	CAWSVNWGRGSGANVLTF	TGTGCCTGGAGTGTGAACTGGGGGCGAGGTTCTGGGGCCAACGTCCTGACTTTC
TRBV29-1	TRBJ2-4	.	.	CSVVAGAGGNIQYF	TGCAGCGTTGTGGCAGGGGCGGGTGGAAACATTCAGTACTTC
TRBV4-3	TRBJ2-3	once	TRBD2	CASSQDRASGGLSTDTQYF	TGCGCCAGCAGCCAAGATAGGGCTAGCGGGGGACTTAGCACAGATACGCAGTATTTT
TRBV11-2	TRBJ2-3	.	TRBD2	CASSFRGSGGGTDTQYF	TGTGCCAGCAGCTTTAGGGGTAGCGGGGGGGGAACAGATACGCAGTATTTT
TRBV7-6	TRBJ2-2	.	.	CASSLEGWGRLNTGELFF	TGTGCCAGCAGCTTAGAAGGTTGGGGGCGCTTAAACACCGGGGAGCTGTTTTTT
TRBV11-2	TRBJ1-2	.	.	CASSSPVRGGGYTF	TGTGCCAGCAGCTCCCCTGTGAGGGGGGGAGGCTACACCTTC
TRBV27	TRBJ1-2	.	TRBD1	CASSFLDRTGYTF	TGTGCCAGCAGTTTTCTGGACAGGACTGGCTACACCTTC
TRBV6-6	TRBJ1-3	.	.	CASTRTSASGNTIYF	TGTGCCAGCACCAGGACAAGCGCCTCTGGAAACACCATATATTTT
TRBV9	TRBJ2-3	once	.	CASSVGGTDTQYF	TGTGCCAGCAGCGTAGGAGGCACAGATACGCAGTATTTT
TRBV5-6	TRBJ2-7	.	TRBD1	CASSKGQLTYEQYF	TGTGCCAGCAGCAAGGGACAGCTTACCTACGAGCAGTACTTC
TRBV7-2	TRBJ2-1	.	TRBD2	CASSPPERGGSYNEQFF	TGTGCCAGCAGCCCCCCTGAGCGGGGGGGCTCCTACAATGAGCAGTTCTTC
TRBV9	TRBJ1-1	.	TRBD1	CASSPRDSGRLSEAFF	TGTGCCAGCAGCCCCCGGGACAGCGGCCGTTTGTCTGAAGCTTTCTTT
TRBV7-9	TRBJ1-2	.	TRBD1	CASSLGQGSLGYTF	TGTGCCAGCAGCCTAGGACAGGGTTCCCTAGGCTACACCTTC
TRBV12-5	TRBJ2-2	.	TRBD2	CASGVRPGLVLLAGARKDGELFF	TGTGCTAGTGGAGTACGGCCCGGTTTGGTACTGCTAGCGGGGGCCCGCAAGGACGGGGAGCTGTTTTTT
TRBV27	TRBJ2-3	.	.	CASSLLRSTDTQYF	TGTGCCAGCAGTTTATTGCGTAGCACAGATACGCAGTATTTT
TRBV27	TRBJ1-1	.	.	CASSLMGGTEAFF	TGTGCCAGCAGTCTCATGGGGGGCACTGAAGCTTTCTTT
TRBV7-2	TRBJ2-2	.	.	CASSLMRANTGELFF	TGTGCCAGCAGCTTAATGCGGGCGAACACCGGGGAGCTGTTTTTT
TRBV7-9	TRBJ1-1	.	.	CASSLEGPAGAFF	TGTGCCAGCAGCTTGGAGGGGCCTGCCGGAGCTTTCTTT
TRBV7-9	TRBJ2-1	few	TRBD2	CASSLSLAGSYNEQFF	TGTGCCAGCAGCTTATCACTAGCGGGCTCCTACAATGAGCAGTTCTTC
TRBV4-1	TRBJ1-5	.	.	CASSQGLLGGQPQHF	TGCGCCAGCAGCCAAGGACTGTTGGGGGGACAGCCCCAGCATTTT
TRBV7-2	TRBJ1-2	.	.	CASRGGDYGYTF	TGTGCCAGCAGAGGGGGAGACTATGGCTACACCTTC
TRBV2	TRBJ2-7	.	.	CASSDQGSSYEQYF	TGTGCCAGCAGTGACCAGGGGAGTTCCTACGAGCAGTACTTC
TRBV15	TRBJ2-3	once	.	CATSNPGGPDTQYF	TGTGCCACCAGCAATCCAGGAGGTCCAGATACGCAGTATTTT
TRBV27	TRBJ1-1	.	.	CASSFRVSAEAFF	TGTGCCAGCAGTTTCAGGGTCAGCGCTGAAGCTTTCTTT
TRBV29-1	TRBJ1-3	few	TRBD1	CSVGQGSSGNTIYF	TGCAGCGTTGGACAGGGCAGCTCTGGAAACACCATATATTTT
TRBV5-1	TRBJ1-2	.	TRBD1	CASSLEGARYGYTF	TGCGCCAGCAGCTTGGAGGGGGCGAGATATGGCTACACCTTC
TRBV4-1	TRBJ1-3	.	.	CASSQDVSSSGNTIYF	TGCGCCAGCAGCCAAGATGTATCCTCGTCTGGAAACACCATATATTTT
TRBV5-1	TRBJ1-2	.	TRBD1	CASSLGQGGPDNYGYTF	TGCGCCAGCAGCCTCGGACAGGGTGGCCCCGATAACTATGGCTACACCTTC
TRBV7-2	TRBJ2-7	.	TRBD2	CASSLQGLALTYEQYF	TGTGCCAGCAGCCTCCAGGGACTAGCGCTAACCTACGAGCAGTACTTC
TRBV2	TRBJ1-5	.	.	CASSASGMAYNQPQHF	TGTGCCAGCAGTGCCTCGGGAATGGCTTACAATCAGCCCCAGCATTTT
TRBV29-1	TRBJ1-2	.	.	CSVEPTLLSGGYTF	TGCAGCGTTGAACCCACCCTGCTAAGCGGCGGCTACACCTTC
TRBV7-9	TRBJ1-2	.	.	CASSLVGNQGNYGYTF	TGTGCCAGCAGCTTAGTGGGAAACCAGGGAAACTATGGCTACACCTTC
TRBV6-1	TRBJ2-3	once	TRBD1	CASRTGTATDTQYF	TGTGCCAGCAGAACCGGGACAGCCACAGATACGCAGTATTTT
TRBV9	TRBJ1-6	.	.	CASSGAVNSPLHF	TGTGCCAGCAGCGGTGCAGTTAATTCACCCCTCCACTTT
TRBV4-1	TRBJ2-3	.	.	CASSLEDFEGDTQYF	TGCGCCAGCAGCCTAGAGGATTTCGAGGGAGATACGCAGTATTTT
TRBV5-4	TRBJ2-1	once	.	CASSLDSNEQFF	TGTGCCAGCAGCTTGGACAGCAATGAGCAGTTCTTC
TRBV2	TRBJ2-3	.	TRBD1	CASRATGADTQYF	TGTGCCAGCAGAGCGACAGGGGCAGATACGCAGTATTTT
TRBV29-1	TRBJ1-1	.	TRBD1	CSVEGQSNTEAFF	TGCAGCGTTGAGGGACAGTCGAACACTGAAGCTTTCTTT
TRBV29-1	TRBJ2-3	.	.	CSIRGQGTSTDTQYF	TGCAGCATAAGGGGCCAGGGAACTAGCACAGATACGCAGTATTTT
TRBV18	TRBJ1-2	.	.	CASSQNLQGLNYGYTF	TGTGCCAGCTCACAGAATCTTCAGGGTCTTAACTATGGCTACACCTTC
TRBV28	TRBJ1-5	.	.	CASSPGGGGGQPQHF	TGTGCCAGCAGTCCCGGTGGGGGAGGCGGTCAGCCCCAGCATTTT
TRBV5-4	TRBJ2-7	.	.	CASSLGGHRYEQYF	TGTGCCAGCAGCTTGGGGGGACACCGCTACGAGCAGTACTTC
TRBV10-2	TRBJ2-2	.	TRBD2	CASSPRLAGVGGELFF	TGCGCCAGCAGTCCTAGACTAGCGGGGGTGGGCGGGGAGCTGTTTTTT
TRBV6-1	TRBJ2-1	.	TRBD2	CASSEEKRGRQFF	TGTGCCAGCAGTGAAGAGAAGCGGGGCCGGCAGTTCTTC
TRBV19	TRBJ2-5	.	TRBD2	CASRQAGETQYF	TGTGCCAGTAGACAAGCGGGGGAGACCCAGTACTTC
TRBV28	TRBJ2-7	once	.	CASSPVRSIEQYF	TGTGCCAGCAGTCCTGTTAGAAGCATCGAGCAGTACTTC
TRBV19	TRBJ1-5	.	.	CASTLDRKIAYSNQPQHF	TGTGCCAGTACCCTGGACAGAAAAATAGCTTATAGCAATCAGCCCCAGCATTTT
TRBV29-1	TRBJ1-1	.	.	CSVARSRDTEAFF	TGCAGCGTTGCGCGGAGTCGGGACACTGAAGCTTTCTTT